These 9 T cell receptor beta chains were sequenced from one sample in a study of T cell responses to AZD1222 COVID-19 vaccine. Clones were sequenced by immunoSEQ multiplex PCR, and TCRdb holds only the in-frame ones, with some missing. The sample consists of approximately 110,000 clones, 82% of them appearing once. Sequencing used peripheral blood, obtained on day 0 of AZD1222 vaccination. The receptor set was obtained from an adult in good health.

Written as DNA, the CDR3 is TGCAGTGCTAGTCGGGGGAAAAAACTGTTTTTT. This encodes CSASRGKKLFF. This chain uses TRBV20-1 with TRBJ1-4, with D tentatively TRBD1 (5 bases). The CDR3 length is 11 residues. Trimming shortened V by 3 bases and J by 9 bases, and 8 bases separated the two germline ends. From germline, CDR1 is DFQATT and CDR2 SNEGSKA (reference sequence).

The V gene is TRBV2, the J gene TRBJ1-5, with 10 bases identical to TRBD1. The V gene's germline CDR1 is SNHLY and CDR2 FYNNEI. J lost 4 bases, V lost 6 bases, and 9 bases had no gene match. There are 16 residues in the CDR3. The CDR3: CASRLGTGAFNQPQHF. The DNA for the CDR3 is TGTGCCAGCAGACTCGGGACAGGGGCTTTTAATCAGCCCCAGCATTTT. The variable domain in full, with the rest retrieved from reference TRBV2 and TRBJ1-5, is EPEVTQTPSHQVTQMGQEVILRCVPISNHLYFYWYRQILGQKVEFLVSFYNNEISEKSEIFDDQFSVERPDGSNFTLKIRSTKLEDSAMYFCASRLGTGAFNQPQHFGDGTRLSIL.

This chain links TRBV7-2 with TRBJ1-1; D perhaps matches TRBD1 (6 bases). The CDR3 is made up of 15 amino acids. Germline V gene lookup returns CDR1 SGHTA and CDR2 FQGNSA. Trimming took off 2 bases at V and 0 bases at J, with 10 bases between the two ends. CDR3 in DNA: TGTGCCAGCAGCTTATACAGGGTTTTGAACACTGAAGCTTTCTTT. Residues: CASSLYRVLNTEAFF.

The chain has TRBV6-2 or TRBV6-3 and TRBJ1-2; 7 bases align to TRBD1. Germline CDR1 reads MNHEY; CDR2 reads SVGEGT. The length of the CDR3 is 15 residues. The J segment lost 4 bases and the V segment lost 7 bases, leaving 12 bases of the junction unmatched. CDR3 sequence (DNA): TGTGCCAGCACCCCGGGTAGGGGGCGTTCCTATGGCTACACCTTC. Its translation is CASTPGRGRSYGYTF.

This chain uses TRBV18 with TRBJ2-5; no definite D call. The germline V gene encodes CDR1 KGHSH and CDR2 LQKENI. The CDR3 is 12 amino acids. Trimming pared 2 bases from V and 1 base from J, leaving 2 bases between. The CDR3 bases are TGTGCCAGCTCACCAACCCAAGAGACCCAGTACTTC. This gives the protein CASSPTQETQYF.

This clone was recorded a few times. V and J are TRBV27 and TRBJ1-1, with D unresolved. V gave up 5 bases and J gave up 1 base, with 17 bases separating them. Per the germline V gene, CDR1 is MNHEY and CDR2 is SMNVEV (reference sequence). The CDR3 covers 16 residues. The CDR3 region is CASSPRVRLQNTEAFF. CDR3 in DNA: TGTGCCAGCAGTCCTCGTGTGCGACTGCAGAACACTGAAGCTTTCTTT.

This sequence joins TRBV15 and TRBJ1-5, with 7 bases matching TRBD1. The CDR3 has 13 amino acids. Looked up from germline, CDR1 is LNHNV and CDR2 is YYDKDF (reference sequence). Trimming cost V 0 bases and J 11 bases; bases outside gene matches: 4. CDR3 sequence (DNA): TGTGCCACCAGCAGAGAAGGGACAGAATCCCAGCATTTT. Translation gives CATSREGTESQHF.

The chain couples TRBV9 to TRBJ2-1; D tentatively fits TRBD1 or TRBD2 (5 bases each). The CDR3 extends over 16 amino acids. Trimming removed 0 bases at V and 4 bases at J, with 14 bases between. Germline V CDR1 and CDR2: SGDLS, YYNGEE. In DNA, the CDR3 is TGTGCCAGCAGCGTAGGAAGCAGGGCGGGTTACAATGAGCAGTTCTTC. Its protein is CASSVGSRAGYNEQFF. Using reference TRBV9 and TRBJ2-1 for the parts outside the CDR3, the full variable domain is DSGVTQTPKHLITATGQRVTLRCSPRSGDLSVYWYQQSLDQGLQFLIQYYNGEERAKGNILERFSAQQFPDLHSELNLSSLELGDSALYFCASSVGSRAGYNEQFFGPGTRLTVL.

The rearrangement links TRBV14 to TRBJ2-5, with 9 bases matching TRBD1. The ends lost 5 bases at V and 5 bases at J; junction bases unmatched: 12. The CDR3 has 16 residues. CDR1 SGHDN and CDR2 FVKESK come from the germline V gene. The DNA for the CDR3 is TGTGCCAGCAGCAAAACACAGGGGGCGAGGATGGAGACCCAGTACTTC. Translated: CASSKTQGARMETQYF.